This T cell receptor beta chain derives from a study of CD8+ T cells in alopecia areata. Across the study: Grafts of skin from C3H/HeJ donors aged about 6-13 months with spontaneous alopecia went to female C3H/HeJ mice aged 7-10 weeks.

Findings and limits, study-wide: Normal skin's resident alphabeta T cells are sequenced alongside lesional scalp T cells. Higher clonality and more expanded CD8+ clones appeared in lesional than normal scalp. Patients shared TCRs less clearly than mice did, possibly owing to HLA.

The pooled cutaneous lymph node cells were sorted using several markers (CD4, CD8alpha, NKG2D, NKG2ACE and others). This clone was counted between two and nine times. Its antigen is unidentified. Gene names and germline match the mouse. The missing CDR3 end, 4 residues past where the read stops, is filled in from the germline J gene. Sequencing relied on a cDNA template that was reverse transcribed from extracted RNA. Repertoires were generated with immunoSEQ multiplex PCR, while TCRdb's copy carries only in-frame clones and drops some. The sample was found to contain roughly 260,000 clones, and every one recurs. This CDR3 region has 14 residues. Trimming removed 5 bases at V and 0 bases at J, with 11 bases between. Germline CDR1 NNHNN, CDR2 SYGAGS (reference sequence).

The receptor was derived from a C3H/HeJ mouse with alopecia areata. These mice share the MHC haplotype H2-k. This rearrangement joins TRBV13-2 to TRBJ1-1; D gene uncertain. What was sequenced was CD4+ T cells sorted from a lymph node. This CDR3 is CASGRHRANTEVFF. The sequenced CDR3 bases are TGTGCCAGCGGGAGACATCGAGCAAACACA.